This T cell receptor beta chain emerged from a study of T-cell reconstitution after alpha-beta-depleted transplantation in children. Study findings and constraints: Day-60 TCRbeta diversity that was high in some patients was derived from surviving recipient T cells and thymic progenitors. Reported findings indicate that, about two months after transplant, alpha-beta T cells came from several hundred expanded clones, which were derived from non-depleted graft cells. At the one-year point after transplant, T-cell counts and TCRbeta diversity were found to come mostly from T cells that had been newly produced.

This sample's TCRbeta library carried unique molecular identifier barcodes. TCRdb re-derived calls from the PCR reads in MiXCR, one entry per CDR3 protein. The data hold about 400,000 distinct CDR3 sequences, with about 16% observed a single time. Comments on this clonotype: Antigen unknown.

V lost 4 bases, J lost 4 bases, and 16 bases lay in between. CDR1 is DFQATT, CDR2 SNEGSKA, per germline (reference sequence). The CDR3 length is 14 residues. The chain combines TRBV20-1 with TRBJ1-2, with no clear D. The sample consisted of PBMCs, mostly from graft donor cells, taken 360 days after TCRalphabeta/CD19-depleted stem cell transplant. This TCR was recovered from a boy under three years old who had a stem cell transplant for Wiskott-Aldrich syndrome, so the T cells may come from the graft donor. The CDR3 here is CSATGPALGYGYTF. CDR3 in DNA: TGCAGTGCTACAGGACCGGCCCTAGGCTATGGCTACACCTTC.